The 24 T cell receptor beta chains below come from one sample, sequenced in a study of T cell changes during pregnancy in multiple sclerosis. Using immunoSEQ multiplex PCR, the repertoire was profiled, and TCRdb retains in-frame clones only, with some absent. Of about 110,000 clones in the sample, roughly 90% are singletons; the top ten hold roughly 0.78%. Sequences were derived from peripheral blood, sampled in the third trimester of pregnancy. Every receptor here comes from a female donor in good health, enrolled as a control in a pregnancy study.

V gene TRBV30 combines with J gene TRBJ1-2; 7 bases fit TRBD1. Unmatched junction bases numbered 5, after V lost 3 bases and J lost 1 base. This CDR3 region has 14 residues. CDR1 GTSNPN and CDR2 SVGIG come from the germline V gene (reference sequence). The CDR3 DNA is TGTGCCTGGAGGGGGACAGCCTTTAACTATGGCTACACCTTC. Translating it yields CAWRGTAFNYGYTF.

CDR3 region: CASSFGTAENYGYTF. The CDR3 bases are TGTGCCAGCAGCTTCGGGACAGCTGAGAACTATGGCTACACCTTC. The chain joins TRBV7-8 to TRBJ1-2; 7 bases agree with TRBD1. This CDR3 spans 15 amino acids. Germline V lookup: CDR1 SGHVS, CDR2 FQNEAQ. The junction had 6 bases not matched to a gene; V was cut back by 3 bases and J by 2 bases.

This clone was counted only a few times. The rearrangement uses TRBV4-2 and TRBJ1-2; TRBD1 matches 10 bases. CDR3 length equals 16 residues. Germline lookup yields CDR1 LGHNA and CDR2 YNFKEQ. Trimming cost V 0 bases and J 4 bases; bases outside gene matches: 5. CDR3 bases: TGTGCCAGCAGCCAAGATACGGGACAGGGGAGCTATGGCTACACCTTC. Translating gives CASSQDTGQGSYGYTF.

This chain uses TRBV11-3 with TRBJ2-5; unclear D gene. The CDR3 covers 13 residues. CDR1 SGHNT and CDR2 YENEEA come from the germline V gene. V was clipped by 2 bases and J by 3 bases, with 7 bases between them. CDR3 nucleotide sequence: TGTGCCAGCAGCTTATGGGCAGAAGAGACCCAGTACTTC. It encodes CASSLWAEETQYF. Full variable domain (missing parts from reference TRBV11-3 and TRBJ2-5): EAGVVQSPRYKIIEKKQPVAFWCNPISGHNTLYWYLQNLGQGPELLIRYENEEAVDDSQLPKDRFSAERLKGVDSTLKIQPAELGDSAVYLCASSLWAEETQYFGPGTRLLVL.

The gene calls are TRBV6-5 and TRBJ2-1; 7 nucleotides line up with TRBD1. Germline values: CDR1 MNHEY, CDR2 SVGAGI. The CDR3 contains 15 residues. V was clipped by 6 bases and J by 3 bases; unmatched bases: 8. Here the CDR3 reads CASSDGQAIYNEQFF. DNA of the CDR3: TGTGCCAGCAGCGATGGACAGGCGATCTACAATGAGCAGTTCTTC.

The chain is built from TRBV7-2 and TRBJ2-2; D possibly corresponds to TRBD2 (5 bases). The CDR3 runs to 16 residues. The V end lost 3 bases, the J end lost 0 bases, and 11 bases lay between the germline ends. In germline, CDR1 is SGHTA, CDR2 FQGNSA. CDR3: CASSFQRVANTGELFF. DNA of the CDR3: TGTGCCAGCAGCTTTCAGAGGGTCGCGAACACCGGGGAGCTGTTTTTT.

The chain joins TRBV4-1 to TRBJ1-2; 9 nucleotides agree with TRBD1. Germline-derived CDR1 and CDR2 are MGHRA and YSYEKL. The CDR3 is 15 amino acids. V gave up 6 bases and J gave up 0 bases; unmatched junction bases: 5. The CDR3 protein is CASSRGQGANYGYTF. The DNA for the CDR3 is TGCGCCAGCAGTCGGGGACAGGGTGCTAACTATGGCTACACCTTC.

This sequence joins TRBV5-1 and TRBJ1-1; the D gene is possibly TRBD1 (5 bases). This CDR3 region has 14 residues. The V and J ends lost 4 bases and 1 base respectively, with 11 bases between them. Looked up from germline, CDR1 is SGHRS and CDR2 is YFSETQ. CDR3 amino acids: CASSPSTANTEAFF. The CDR3 DNA sequence: TGCGCCAGCAGCCCATCGACAGCGAACACTGAAGCTTTCTTT. The variable domain in full, with the rest retrieved from reference TRBV5-1 and TRBJ1-1, is KAGVTQTPRYLIKTRGQQVTLSCSPISGHRSVSWYQQTPGQGLQFLFEYFSETQRNKGNFPGRFSGRQFSNSRSEMNVSTLELGDSALYLCASSPSTANTEAFFGQGTRLTVV.

This rearrangement joins TRBV10-3 to TRBJ2-6, with 11 bases lining up with TRBD2. The ends lost 4 bases at V and 0 bases at J; junction bases unmatched: 8. This CDR3 is built from 19 residues. CDR1 is ENHRY, CDR2 SYGVKD, per germline. The CDR3 is CAISGEQTSGSSGANVLTF. The CDR3 DNA reads as TGTGCCATCAGTGGGGAACAAACTAGCGGGAGCTCTGGGGCCAACGTCCTGACTTTC.

The V gene is TRBV4-3, the J gene TRBJ1-1; D is unresolved. Trimming left V 0 bases short and J 0 bases short, with 11 bases between. The CDR3 has 16 residues. Germline CDR1 reads LGHNA; CDR2 reads YSLEER. As DNA, the CDR3 is TGCGCCAGCAGCCAAGATGGGTACGGGATGAACACTGAAGCTTTCTTT. This codes for CASSQDGYGMNTEAFF.

V and J are TRBV27 and TRBJ1-5; a weak D match, TRBD1 (6 bases). Germline lookup yields CDR1 MNHEY and CDR2 SMNVEV (reference sequence). The ends were cut back, 7 bases at V and 0 bases at J, with 25 bases in the middle. The CDR3 is made up of 19 amino acids. The CDR3 protein is CASNPTGGRRGYSNQPQHF. The CDR3 nucleotides are TGTGCCAGCAATCCAACTGGGGGTCGCAGGGGCTATAGCAATCAGCCCCAGCATTTT.

This chain uses TRBV4-3 with TRBJ2-3, with D perhaps TRBD2 (5 bases). Germline V gene sequence: CDR1 LGHNA, CDR2 YSLEER. This CDR3 has 14 amino acids. Trimming pared 0 bases from V and 9 bases from J, leaving 13 bases between. The CDR3 loop reads CASSQDRGAKTQYF. The DNA of the CDR3 is TGCGCCAGCAGCCAAGATCGGGGAGCCAAAACGCAGTATTTT.

The chain is built from TRBV9 and TRBJ2-2; D perhaps matches TRBD1 (6 bases). Germline CDR1 is SGDLS and CDR2 is YYNGEE. V lost 0 bases to trimming and J lost 3 bases, with 9 bases between them. The CDR3 runs to 15 residues. The CDR3 sequence: CASSVGGLDTGELFF. CDR3 in DNA: TGTGCCAGCAGCGTAGGGGGGCTGGACACCGGGGAGCTGTTTTTT.

The chain links TRBV13 to TRBJ2-3, with 9 bases lining up with TRBD1. V shed 5 bases and J 4 bases; nucleotides not matched to a gene: 10. This CDR3 is 16 amino acids long. The germline gives CDR1 PRHDT, CDR2 FYEKMQ (reference sequence). The CDR3 nucleotides are TGTGCCAGCAGCGCCTCTGGACAGGGGAACGCAGATACGCAGTATTTT. This encodes CASSASGQGNADTQYF.

The chain has TRBV19 and TRBJ1-1; D call uncertain. This CDR3 comprises 13 residues. The ends were cut back, 6 bases at V and 1 base at J, with 9 bases in the middle. From germline, CDR1 is LNHDA and CDR2 SQIVND (reference sequence). In nucleotides, the CDR3 is TGTGCCAGTAGGAAGGAGCGGAACACTGAAGCTTTCTTT. Amino acids: CASRKERNTEAFF.

The rearrangement links TRBV9 to TRBJ2-5, with D possibly being TRBD2 (7 bases). With 0 bases removed from V and 5 bases from J, the gap between germline ends came to 14 bases. The CDR3 spans 15 residues. The germline V gene has CDR1 SGDLS and CDR2 YYNGEE. The CDR3 bases are TGTGCCAGCAGCGTAGGTCGGGGGGCATTGGAGACCCAGTACTTC. Protein sequence: CASSVGRGALETQYF.

The chain employs TRBV5-1 and TRBJ1-1, with 12 bases lining up with TRBD1. The germline CDR1 and CDR2 sequences are SGHRS and YFSETQ. The trim removed 3 bases at V and 5 bases at J, leaving 2 bases unmatched. The CDR3 covers 14 residues. The chain's CDR3 is CASSSGQGATEAFF. The CDR3 DNA sequence: TGCGCCAGCAGCTCGGGACAGGGGGCTACTGAAGCTTTCTTT.

V is TRBV29-1 and J is TRBJ1-4; 10 bases are a match to TRBD1. The CDR3 has 18 amino acids. CDR1 is SQVTM and CDR2 is ANQGSEA in the germline V gene. Losses at the gene ends were 6 bases for V and 8 bases for J; bases not matched to a gene: 21. The CDR3 DNA sequence: TGCAGCGTGAAAGAGCCGGGACAGGGGTTTCGCGGCGTCGAAAAACTGTTTTTT. Translated, it gives CSVKEPGQGFRGVEKLFF.

The chain carries TRBV7-8 and TRBJ1-3; D is possibly TRBD1 (5 bases). Trimming shortened V by 5 bases and J by 2 bases, and 13 bases separated the two germline ends. The CDR3 has 15 residues. CDR1 and CDR2 (germline): SGHVS, FQNEAQ. CDR3 coding DNA: TGTGCCAGCAGCCGACGCAGGGTGCCTGGAAACACCATATATTTT. This encodes CASSRRRVPGNTIYF.

The chain carries TRBV27 and TRBJ2-7, with D possibly TRBD1 on 5 matching bases. Trimming pared 5 bases from V and 3 bases from J, leaving 17 bases between. The CDR3 consists of 15 residues. Germline assignment: CDR1 MNHEY and CDR2 SMNVEV (reference sequence). The DNA for the CDR3 is TGTGCCAGCAGTGAAGGTGGGCAGGGTTACTACGAGCAGTACTTC. Protein sequence: CASSEGGQGYYEQYF.

This clone has only one observation. The chain recombines TRBV9 with TRBJ1-2; D may be TRBD1 (6 bases). The germline V and J ends were trimmed by 3 bases and 2 bases, with 11 bases remaining between them. Germline V lookup: CDR1 SGDLS, CDR2 YYNGEE. The CDR3 is 14 residues long. The CDR3 sequence is CASSDKGTNYGYTF. As DNA, the CDR3 is TGTGCCAGCAGCGACAAGGGGACAAACTATGGCTACACCTTC.

This clone was seen only once. The chain recombines TRBV19 with TRBJ1-3; weak D call: TRBD1 (6 bases). The CDR3 totals 20 residues. Trimming removed 3 bases at V and 0 bases at J, with 24 bases between. Germline CDR1 reads LNHDA; CDR2 reads SQIVND (reference sequence). In DNA, the CDR3 is TGTGCCAGTAGTATGTTCGAACCCTTAAGGGGGAGTTTCTCTGGAAACACCATATATTTT. It encodes CASSMFEPLRGSFSGNTIYF. Looking up the rest from reference TRBV19 and TRBJ1-3 gives the full variable domain: DGGITQSPKYLFRKEGQNVTLSCEQNLNHDAMYWYRQDPGQGLRLIYYSQIVNDFQKGDIAEGYSVSREKKESFPLTVTSAQKNPTAFYLCASSMFEPLRGSFSGNTIYFGEGSWLTVV.

The rearrangement joins TRBV18 to TRBJ1-4; 9 bases are shared with TRBD1. CDR3 length: 19 amino acids. V shed 1 base and J 2 bases; nucleotides not matched to a gene: 11. Per germline, CDR1 KGHSH and CDR2 LQKENI. CDR3: CASSPLRDRALSTNEKLFF. The CDR3 region has the DNA TGTGCCAGCTCACCACTTCGGGACAGGGCACTTAGTACTAATGAAAAACTGTTTTTT.

The chain couples TRBV6-1 to TRBJ2-7, with D maybe TRBD1 (6 bases). V was trimmed by 2 bases and J by 6 bases, leaving 14 bases between them. CDR1 and CDR2 from the germline V gene are MNHNS and SASEGT. The CDR3 spans 14 residues. The chain's CDR3 is CASSELFTGIEQYF. In nucleotides, the CDR3 is TGTGCCAGCAGTGAACTATTCACAGGGATCGAGCAGTACTTC.